Listed below are T cell receptor beta chains from one sample, sequenced in a study of human T cells and chemical hapten exposure. Each CDR3 protein is one row after TCRdb ran MiXCR on the RACE reads. The sample has about 110,000 distinct CDR3 sequences, 9.2% seen once. The specimen comprised whole blood, sampled in connection with sensitization to the hapten diphenylcyclopropenone (DPC). Receptors were obtained from a woman aged 40 to 50 with alopecia areata. Some clones in this sample may be carry-over from other donors' samples. Both conserved end residues are part of each CDR3. Fields, in order: CDR3 DNA, CDR3 protein, clone size, J gene, D gene, V gene. The D gene is left open where the match is weak. The size field is filled for only some rows; it gives once, few, many or a size class.

cdr3_nt: TGTGCCAGCAGACAATACAGGGGGGCGGGCTATGGCTACACCTTC
cdr3_aa: CASRQYRGAGYGYTF
clone_size: -
j_call: TRBJ1-2
d_call: TRBD1
v_call: TRBV12-3/TRBV12-4

cdr3_nt: TGTGCCAGCTCACCAGAAGGACAGGGTAACACTGAAGCTTTCTTT
cdr3_aa: CASSPEGQGNTEAFF
clone_size: few
j_call: TRBJ1-1
d_call: TRBD1
v_call: TRBV18

cdr3_nt: TGCAGTGCTAGCAGTGACAATAGCAATCAGCCCCAGCATTTT
cdr3_aa: CSASSDNSNQPQHF
clone_size: few
j_call: TRBJ1-5
d_call: -
v_call: TRBV20-1

cdr3_nt: TGTGCCAGCAGTCTCTTAGCGGGGGGGCCCTACGAGCAGTACTTC
cdr3_aa: CASSLLAGGPYEQYF
clone_size: few
j_call: TRBJ2-7
d_call: TRBD2
v_call: TRBV27

cdr3_nt: TGTGCCAGCAGTCCCGCTGCGGCCGCTGACTCCTACAATGAGCAGTTCTTC
cdr3_aa: CASSPAAAADSYNEQFF
clone_size: many
j_call: TRBJ2-1
d_call: -
v_call: TRBV28

cdr3_nt: TGCGCCAGCAGCACCCAAGGGTCGGGGGACAATGAGCAGTTCTTC
cdr3_aa: CASSTQGSGDNEQFF
clone_size: many
j_call: TRBJ2-1
d_call: -
v_call: TRBV5-1

cdr3_nt: TGTGCCAGCAGCTCGAGCGGGGTATACAATGAGCAGTTCTTC
cdr3_aa: CASSSSGVYNEQFF
clone_size: few
j_call: TRBJ2-1
d_call: TRBD2
v_call: TRBV11-2

cdr3_nt: TGTGCCAGCAGCTTAGAGGGGAGGGAGTCAGCCAAAAACATTCAGTACTTC
cdr3_aa: CASSLEGRESAKNIQYF
clone_size: many
j_call: TRBJ2-4
d_call: TRBD2
v_call: TRBV9

cdr3_nt: TGTGCCAGCAGGGAAGGACGAGAAAACATTCAGTACTTC
cdr3_aa: CASREGRENIQYF
clone_size: many
j_call: TRBJ2-4
d_call: -
v_call: TRBV4-2

cdr3_nt: TGTGCCAGCGGGACCGGGACCTACGAGCAGTACTTC
cdr3_aa: CASGTGTYEQYF
clone_size: many
j_call: TRBJ2-7
d_call: -
v_call: TRBV7-6

cdr3_nt: TGTGCCAGTCTCCAGGTGGGGGCCAACGTCCTGACTTTC
cdr3_aa: CASLQVGANVLTF
clone_size: many
j_call: TRBJ2-6
d_call: -
v_call: TRBV6-5

cdr3_nt: TGTGCCAGCGCTAGCGGGGGGCGGTATGAGCAGTTCTTC
cdr3_aa: CASASGGRYEQFF
clone_size: -
j_call: TRBJ2-1
d_call: TRBD2
v_call: TRBV6-5

cdr3_nt: TGCAGTGCCACAATCGACACAGATACGCAGTATTTT
cdr3_aa: CSATIDTDTQYF
clone_size: many
j_call: TRBJ2-3
d_call: -
v_call: TRBV20-1

cdr3_nt: TGTGCCAGCAGACGGACAGGGGGCGATCAGCCCCAGCATTTT
cdr3_aa: CASRRTGGDQPQHF
clone_size: -
j_call: TRBJ1-5
d_call: TRBD1
v_call: TRBV12-3/TRBV12-4

cdr3_nt: TGTGCCAGCAGGGGGACAGGGGGCGATTACACCGGGGAGCTGTTTTTT
cdr3_aa: CASRGTGGDYTGELFF
clone_size: -
j_call: TRBJ2-2
d_call: TRBD1
v_call: TRBV6-2/TRBV6-3

cdr3_nt: TGTGCCAGCAGCCGGGTCGGACAGGGAAGATCACCCCTCCACTTT
cdr3_aa: CASSRVGQGRSPLHF
clone_size: many
j_call: TRBJ1-6
d_call: TRBD1
v_call: TRBV5-6

cdr3_nt: TGTGCCAGCAGCTTGGAGCACAGCCGGCGGGTCGGGGCCAACGTCCTGACTTTC
cdr3_aa: CASSLEHSRRVGANVLTF
clone_size: -
j_call: TRBJ2-6
d_call: -
v_call: TRBV5-6

cdr3_nt: TGTGCCAGCAGCGCTAGACAGGGGGAGGCTGAAGCTTTCTTT
cdr3_aa: CASSARQGEAEAFF
clone_size: many
j_call: TRBJ1-1
d_call: TRBD1
v_call: TRBV9

cdr3_nt: TGCAGTGCTAGCCTGACTAGCGGGGGGGTCCAAGAGACCCAGTACTTC
cdr3_aa: CSASLTSGGVQETQYF
clone_size: few
j_call: TRBJ2-5
d_call: TRBD2
v_call: TRBV20-1

cdr3_nt: TGTGCCAGCAGTTCGGCAGCTTTTAACTATGGCTACACCTTC
cdr3_aa: CASSSAAFNYGYTF
clone_size: many
j_call: TRBJ1-2
d_call: -
v_call: TRBV6-2/TRBV6-3

cdr3_nt: TGTGCCAGCAGCCCCGGGACCGGGGAGCTGTTTTTT
cdr3_aa: CASSPGTGELFF
clone_size: many
j_call: TRBJ2-2
d_call: -
v_call: TRBV7-2

cdr3_nt: TGTGCCAGCAGCCAAGTTGGGAGGGGCAGTCGATATCAGCCCCAGCATTTT
cdr3_aa: CASSQVGRGSRYQPQHF
clone_size: many
j_call: TRBJ1-5
d_call: -
v_call: TRBV4-2

cdr3_nt: TGTGCCAGCAGCTTAGGGCGGGTCATGAACACTGAAGCTTTCTTT
cdr3_aa: CASSLGRVMNTEAFF
clone_size: many
j_call: TRBJ1-1
d_call: -
v_call: TRBV7-2

cdr3_nt: TGTGCCAGCAGCTTAGGGACTTGGCACACAGATACGCAGTATTTT
cdr3_aa: CASSLGTWHTDTQYF
clone_size: many
j_call: TRBJ2-3
d_call: -
v_call: TRBV7-8

cdr3_nt: TGTGCCAGCAGCCGGCGGTCGCTGAACACTGAAGCTTTCTTT
cdr3_aa: CASSRRSLNTEAFF
clone_size: -
j_call: TRBJ1-1
d_call: -
v_call: TRBV11-3

cdr3_nt: TGTGCCAGAGGGACACCTAACTATGGCTACACCTTC
cdr3_aa: CARGTPNYGYTF
clone_size: few
j_call: TRBJ1-2
d_call: -
v_call: TRBV7-8

cdr3_nt: TGTGCCAGCAGTCGGGACAGAAATCAGCCCCAGCATTTT
cdr3_aa: CASSRDRNQPQHF
clone_size: -
j_call: TRBJ1-5
d_call: TRBD1
v_call: TRBV28

cdr3_nt: TGTGCCAGCACCCCGACAGTCCCCTCAGAGACCCAGTACTTC
cdr3_aa: CASTPTVPSETQYF
clone_size: many
j_call: TRBJ2-5
d_call: -
v_call: TRBV21-1

cdr3_nt: TGTGCCAGCGGACGAGGGGGATACCAAGAGACCCAGTACTTC
cdr3_aa: CASGRGGYQETQYF
clone_size: -
j_call: TRBJ2-5
d_call: -
v_call: TRBV27

cdr3_nt: TGTGCCAGCACCAATGGTGAAGTCTCCTACAATGAGCAGTTCTTC
cdr3_aa: CASTNGEVSYNEQFF
clone_size: -
j_call: TRBJ2-1
d_call: -
v_call: TRBV11-2

cdr3_nt: TGTGCCTGGTCAGTCTCTTATGGCTACACCTTC
cdr3_aa: CAWSVSYGYTF
clone_size: few
j_call: TRBJ1-2
d_call: -
v_call: TRBV30

cdr3_nt: TGTGCCAGCATTCCGGGGGGGAGTTTTCACGAGCAGTACTTC
cdr3_aa: CASIPGGSFHEQYF
clone_size: few
j_call: TRBJ2-7
d_call: TRBD2
v_call: TRBV6-2/TRBV6-3

cdr3_nt: TGTGCCAGCAGTGGGATGAACACTGAAGCTTTCTTT
cdr3_aa: CASSGMNTEAFF
clone_size: -
j_call: TRBJ1-1
d_call: -
v_call: TRBV7-9

cdr3_nt: TGCAGTGCTAGCGACAGTCAACGTACTACCCAGTACTTC
cdr3_aa: CSASDSQRTTQYF
clone_size: many
j_call: TRBJ2-5
d_call: -
v_call: TRBV20-1

cdr3_nt: TGTGCCAGCAGATTTACTAGCGGGGGGGCCTACAATGAGCAGTTCTTC
cdr3_aa: CASRFTSGGAYNEQFF
clone_size: few
j_call: TRBJ2-1
d_call: TRBD2
v_call: TRBV27

cdr3_nt: TGTGCCAGCAGCGTAGTAAGCCACGGGATTTACAATGAGCAGTTCTTC
cdr3_aa: CASSVVSHGIYNEQFF
clone_size: many
j_call: TRBJ2-1
d_call: -
v_call: TRBV9